This TCR beta chain came from a study of CD8 T cells in Susac syndrome (dated by TCRdb to the late 2010s). Looking at the study overall: Repertoire sequencing was used to test whether CD8+ T cell activation and differentiation in Susac syndrome was antigen driven. Overall study results and their limits: The study acknowledged that relatively few individuals were included in the TCR sequencing and HLA analysis.

CDR3 length: 16 amino acids, cysteine to phenylalanine. Only the CDR3 DNA stays, 48 bases, in frame from base 1. According to the germline V gene (reference sequence), CDR1 reads DFQATT and CDR2 reads SNEGSKA. From V the trimming removes 1 base and from J it removes 5 bases, while the gene matches leave 10 bases of the junction unaccounted for. RNA was extracted using the RNeasy kit, and about 0.45 to 1 microgram was reverse transcribed with random hexamers. The immunoSEQ multiplex PCR assay, covering 54 Vbeta and 13 Jbeta segments, was used to amplify TCR beta CDR3 regions. PCR amplification bias was corrected using a synthetic template baseline for primer optimization and computational correction. Per the source publication's procedure: Reads were annotated to V, D and J genes according to IMGT and were analyzed with immunoSEQ Analyzer, with only productive sequences retained. Clonality was computed as one minus Shannon entropy normalized by log2 of the number of productive unique sequences. Public and private clones were assessed among the 100 most prevalent clones of each patient and control. Clones were defined as Susac-specific if absent from the healthy and MS cohorts, from roughly 1,100 published viral clones and from other ImmuneACCESS disease sequences. Using fastp trimming at Q25 and MiXCR clonotype assembly, TCRdb reanalyzed the public sequencing data and kept in-frame beta chains. Merged by CDR3 protein, the rows form single entries marked with the most common genes and DNA. TCRdb, not the original authors, processed these V and J calls. This sample is represented by some 180,000 distinct CDR3 sequences; around 96% of them were singletons. 0.08% to 0.11% of the sample goes to the ten largest clones.

With regard to this clonotype: Its cognate antigen has yet to be identified. No base qualities exist here, and no much larger clone lies one base off it.

High-throughput TCR beta sequencing profiled peripheral blood CD8+ and CD4+ T cells from healthy donors, Susac syndrome patients and multiple sclerosis patients. The healthy donors served as controls matched for age and sex. Bulk CD8+ and CD4+ T cells were purified by magnetic negative isolation, while CD8+ TEMRA cells were enriched using FACS. Blood was collected in EDTA tubes and processed within 24 hours, with PBMCs isolated through density gradient centrifugation. PBMCs intended for TCR sequencing were cryopreserved in liquid nitrogen and thawed later in a water bath at 37 degrees C. The sorted or isolated CD4+, CD8+ and CD8+ TEMRA cells had a purity of 90% or higher.

The sequence links TRBV20-1 to TRBJ2-3; 9 bases in between match TRBD2. The sequenced material came from CD4+ T cells from PBMCs. This receptor was obtained from a human donor in good health. The nucleotide sequence is TGCAGTGCTAGAGTGGGGTCTAGCGGGACTTTAGATACGCAGTATTTT. It translates as CSARVGSSGTLDTQYF.